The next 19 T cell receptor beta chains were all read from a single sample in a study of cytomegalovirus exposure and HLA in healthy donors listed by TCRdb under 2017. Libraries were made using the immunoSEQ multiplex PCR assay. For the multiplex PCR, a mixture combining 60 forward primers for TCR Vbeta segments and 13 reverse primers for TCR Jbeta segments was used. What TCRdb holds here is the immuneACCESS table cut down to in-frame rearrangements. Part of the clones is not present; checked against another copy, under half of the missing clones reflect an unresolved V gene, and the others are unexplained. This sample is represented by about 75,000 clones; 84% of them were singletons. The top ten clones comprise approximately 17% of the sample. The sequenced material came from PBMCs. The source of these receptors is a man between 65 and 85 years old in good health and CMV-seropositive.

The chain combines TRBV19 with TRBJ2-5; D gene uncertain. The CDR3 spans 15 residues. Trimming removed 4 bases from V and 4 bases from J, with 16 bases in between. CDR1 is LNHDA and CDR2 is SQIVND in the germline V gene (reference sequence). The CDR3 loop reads CASSNAVRGRETQYF. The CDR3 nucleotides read TGTGCCAGTAGTAATGCGGTGCGAGGTCGAGAGACCCAGTACTTC.

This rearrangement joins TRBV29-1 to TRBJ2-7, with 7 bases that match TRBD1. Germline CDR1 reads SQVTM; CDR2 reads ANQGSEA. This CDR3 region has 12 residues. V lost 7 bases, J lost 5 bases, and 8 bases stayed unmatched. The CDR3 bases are TGCAGCGCCGCGACAGGGTTCGACGAGCAGTACTTC. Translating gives CSAATGFDEQYF.

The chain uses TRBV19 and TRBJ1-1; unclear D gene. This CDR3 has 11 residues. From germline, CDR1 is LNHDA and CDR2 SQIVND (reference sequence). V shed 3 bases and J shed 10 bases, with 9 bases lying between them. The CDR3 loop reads CASSIAQRAFF. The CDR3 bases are TGTGCCAGTAGTATTGCACAGAGAGCTTTCTTT.

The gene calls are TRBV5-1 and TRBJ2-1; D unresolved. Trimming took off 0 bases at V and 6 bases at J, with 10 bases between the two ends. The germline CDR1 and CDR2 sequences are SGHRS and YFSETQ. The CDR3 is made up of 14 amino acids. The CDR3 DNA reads TGCGCCAGCAGCTTGGGGCAGAATATCAATGAGCAGTTCTTC. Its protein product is CASSLGQNINEQFF.

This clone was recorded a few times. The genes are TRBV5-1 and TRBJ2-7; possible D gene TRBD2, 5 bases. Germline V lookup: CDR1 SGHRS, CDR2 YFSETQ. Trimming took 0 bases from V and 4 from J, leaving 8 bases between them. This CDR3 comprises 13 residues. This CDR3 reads CASSLASGYEQYF. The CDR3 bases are TGCGCCAGCAGCTTGGCCTCGGGGTACGAGCAGTACTTC.

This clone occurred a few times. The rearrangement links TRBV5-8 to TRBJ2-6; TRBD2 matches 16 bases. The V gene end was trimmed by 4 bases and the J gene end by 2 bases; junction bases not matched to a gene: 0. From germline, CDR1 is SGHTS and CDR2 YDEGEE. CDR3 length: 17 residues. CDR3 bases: TGTGCCAGCAGCGGGACTAGCGGGGGGGCTGGGGCCAACGTCCTGACTTTC. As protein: CASSGTSGGAGANVLTF.

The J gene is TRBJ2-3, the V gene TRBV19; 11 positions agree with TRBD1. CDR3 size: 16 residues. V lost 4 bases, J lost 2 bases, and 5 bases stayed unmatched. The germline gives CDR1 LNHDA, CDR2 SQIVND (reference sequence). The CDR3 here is CASSTGTGGFTDTQYF. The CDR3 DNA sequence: TGTGCCAGTAGTACCGGGACAGGGGGTTTCACAGATACGCAGTATTTT.

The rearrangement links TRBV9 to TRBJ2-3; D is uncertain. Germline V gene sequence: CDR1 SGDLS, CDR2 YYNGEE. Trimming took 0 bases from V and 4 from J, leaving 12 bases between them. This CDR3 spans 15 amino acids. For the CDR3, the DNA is TGTGCCAGCAGCGTAGCCCCAGGTGGCGCAGATACGCAGTATTTT. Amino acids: CASSVAPGGADTQYF.

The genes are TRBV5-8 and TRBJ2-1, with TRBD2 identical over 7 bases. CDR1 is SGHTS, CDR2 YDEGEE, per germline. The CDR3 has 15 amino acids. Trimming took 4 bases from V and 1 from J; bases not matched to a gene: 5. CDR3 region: CASSRGEGSYNEQFF. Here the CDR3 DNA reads TGTGCCAGCAGCCGAGGGGAGGGTTCCTACAATGAGCAGTTCTTC.

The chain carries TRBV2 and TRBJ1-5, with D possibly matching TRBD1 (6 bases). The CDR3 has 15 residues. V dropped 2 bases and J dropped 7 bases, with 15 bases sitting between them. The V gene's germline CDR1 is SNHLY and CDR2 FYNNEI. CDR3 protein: CASSERAGDRQPQHF. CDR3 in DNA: TGTGCCAGCAGTGAAAGGGCAGGGGATCGGCAGCCCCAGCATTTT.

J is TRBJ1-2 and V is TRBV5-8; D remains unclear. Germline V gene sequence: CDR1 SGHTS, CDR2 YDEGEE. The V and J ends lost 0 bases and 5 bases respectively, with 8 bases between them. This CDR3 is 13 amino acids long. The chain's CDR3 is CASSLVEGYGYTF. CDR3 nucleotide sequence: TGTGCCAGCAGCTTGGTGGAGGGTTATGGCTACACCTTC.

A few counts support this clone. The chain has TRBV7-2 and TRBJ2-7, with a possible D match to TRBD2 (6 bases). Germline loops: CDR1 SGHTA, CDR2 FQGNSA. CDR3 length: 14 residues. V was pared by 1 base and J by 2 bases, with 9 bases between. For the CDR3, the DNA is TGTGCCAGCAGCTTAGGGTCGGGGGCCTACGAGCAGTACTTC. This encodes CASSLGSGAYEQYF.

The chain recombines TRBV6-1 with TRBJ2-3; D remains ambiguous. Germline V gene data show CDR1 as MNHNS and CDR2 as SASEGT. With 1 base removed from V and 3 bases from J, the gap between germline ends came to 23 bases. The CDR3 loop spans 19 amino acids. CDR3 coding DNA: TGTGCCAGCAGTGAAGTTCCTCATCCCGCAGAGGTTGGAACAGATACGCAGTATTTT. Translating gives CASSEVPHPAEVGTDTQYF.

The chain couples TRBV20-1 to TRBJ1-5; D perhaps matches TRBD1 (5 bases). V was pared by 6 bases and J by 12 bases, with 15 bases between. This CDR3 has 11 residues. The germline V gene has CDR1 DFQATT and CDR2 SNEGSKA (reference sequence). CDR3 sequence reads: CSATLQAIQHF. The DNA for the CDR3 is TGCAGTGCGACCCTACAGGCTATCCAGCATTTT.

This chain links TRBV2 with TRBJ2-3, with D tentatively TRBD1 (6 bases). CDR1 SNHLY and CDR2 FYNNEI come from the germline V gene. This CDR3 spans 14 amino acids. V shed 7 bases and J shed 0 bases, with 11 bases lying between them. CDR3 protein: CASTPGQSTDTQYF. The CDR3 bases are TGTGCCAGCACCCCAGGACAGAGCACAGATACGCAGTATTTT.

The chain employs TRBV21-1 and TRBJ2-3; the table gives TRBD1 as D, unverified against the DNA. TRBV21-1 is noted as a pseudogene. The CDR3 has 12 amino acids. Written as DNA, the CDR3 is TGTGCCAGCAAGGGCAGGGCAGATACGCAGTATTTT. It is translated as CASKGRADTQYF.

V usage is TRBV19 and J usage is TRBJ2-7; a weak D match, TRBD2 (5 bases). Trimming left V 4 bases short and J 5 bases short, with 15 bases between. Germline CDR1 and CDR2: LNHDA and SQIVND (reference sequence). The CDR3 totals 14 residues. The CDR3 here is CASSNLTSTHEQYF. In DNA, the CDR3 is TGTGCCAGTAGTAACCTTACTAGTACTCACGAGCAGTACTTC.

This CDR3 is CASSSTDSRAFF. The CDR3 nucleotides read TGTGCCAGCAGTTCCACGGACAGCCGAGCTTTCTTT. The chain employs TRBV6-6 and TRBJ1-1; tentatively, D is TRBD1 (6 bases). Trimming removed 4 bases at V and 10 bases at J, with 13 bases between. CDR1 is MNHNY, CDR2 SVGAGI, per germline (reference sequence). This CDR3 contains 12 residues.

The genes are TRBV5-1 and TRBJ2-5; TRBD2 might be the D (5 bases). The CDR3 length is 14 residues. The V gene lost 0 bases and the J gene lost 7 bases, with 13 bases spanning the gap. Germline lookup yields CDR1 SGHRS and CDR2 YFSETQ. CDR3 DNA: TGCGCCAGCAGCTTGGGCGACGAGGGTGGGACCCAGTACTTC. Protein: CASSLGDEGGTQYF.